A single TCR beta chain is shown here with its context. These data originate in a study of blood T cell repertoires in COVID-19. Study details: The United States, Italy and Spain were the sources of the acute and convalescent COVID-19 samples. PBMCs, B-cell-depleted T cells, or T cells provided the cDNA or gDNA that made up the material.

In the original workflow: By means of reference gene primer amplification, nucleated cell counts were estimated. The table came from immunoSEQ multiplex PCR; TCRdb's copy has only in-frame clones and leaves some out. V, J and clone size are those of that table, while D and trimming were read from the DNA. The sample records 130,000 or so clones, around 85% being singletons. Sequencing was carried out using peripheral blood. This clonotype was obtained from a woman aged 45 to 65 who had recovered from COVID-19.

CDR3 nucleotides: TGTGCCAGCAGTTTGGCAGGGGGATATGGCTACACCTTC. It codes for CASSLAGGYGYTF. The chain links TRBV12-3 or TRBV12-4 to TRBJ1-2; 7 positions match TRBD1. This CDR3 is built from 13 residues. V lost 3 bases to trimming and J lost 5 bases; unmatched junction nucleotides: 3.